These 17 T cell receptor beta chains were sequenced from one sample in a study of blood T cell repertoires in COVID-19. This table comes from immunoSEQ multiplex PCR, and its TCRdb copy is limited to in-frame clones, with some not included. The sample holds roughly 63,000 clones, 65% to 80% seen once. Sequencing was done on a sample of peripheral blood. The receptors here all came from a human donor in a cohort sampled during active COVID-19.

This clone was counted once. CDR3 nucleotides: TGTGCCAGCATCTCCAGGGCGGGAGGCCTAGATACGCAGTATTTT. Its protein product is CASISRAGGLDTQYF. V is TRBV3-1 (or the pseudogene TRBV3-2) and J is TRBJ2-3; TRBD2 matches at 8 bases. CDR1 is LGHDT and CDR2 is YNNKEL in the germline V gene (reference sequence). V lost 7 bases, J lost 5 bases, and 11 bases stayed unmatched. This CDR3 has 15 amino acids.

This clone was counted a few times. The V call is TRBV5-1, the J call TRBJ1-1; no firm D call. CDR1 and CDR2 (germline): SGHRS, YFSETQ. V was pared by 0 bases and J by 3 bases, with 12 bases between. The CDR3 runs to 15 residues. CDR3 amino acids: CASSLGLRRDTEAFF. As DNA, the CDR3 is TGCGCCAGCAGCTTGGGACTCAGGCGGGACACTGAAGCTTTCTTT.

This sequence joins TRBV5-6 and TRBJ1-5; D is ambiguous. Germline CDR1 and CDR2: SGHDT and YYEEEE. Trimming took off 2 bases at V and 5 bases at J, with 8 bases between the two ends. The CDR3 length is 13 residues. CDR3 region: CASSFGRDQPQHF. In nucleotides, the CDR3 is TGTGCCAGCAGCTTTGGGCGGGATCAGCCCCAGCATTTT. The whole variable domain, remainder taken from reference TRBV5-6 and TRBJ1-5, is DAGVTQSPTHLIKTRGQQVTLRCSPKSGHDTVSWYQQALGQGPQFIFQYYEEEERQRGNFPDRFSGHQFPNYSSELNVNALLLGDSALYLCASSFGRDQPQHFGDGTRLSIL.

The chain combines TRBV11-2 with TRBJ2-5; 12 nucleotides align to TRBD1. This CDR3 spans 19 amino acids. With 5 bases clipped from V and 0 bases from J, the junction kept 13 bases outside the gene matches. Germline values: CDR1 SGHAT, CDR2 FQNNGV. The CDR3 coding sequence is TGTGCCAGCAGCGACTCTCCGGGACAGGGGGCGGAGTACCAAGAGACCCAGTACTTC. It codes for CASSDSPGQGAEYQETQYF.

The chain has TRBV11-1 and TRBJ1-2; D perhaps matches TRBD1 (5 bases). CDR1 and CDR2 from the germline V gene are SGHAT and FQDESV (reference sequence). This CDR3 has 13 amino acids. The V gene lost 5 bases and the J gene lost 7 bases, with 14 bases spanning the gap. CDR3 nucleotide sequence: TGTGCCAGCAGCGTTCAGGGAACGGGTGGCTACACCTTC. Residues: CASSVQGTGGYTF.

V and J are TRBV30 and TRBJ1-6; D is unresolved. Germline-derived CDR1 and CDR2 are GTSNPN and SVGIG (reference sequence). This CDR3 spans 13 amino acids. V dropped 4 bases and J dropped 8 bases, with 12 bases sitting between them. The CDR3 here is CAWKVERDSPLHF. The CDR3 bases are TGTGCCTGGAAAGTGGAGAGGGATTCACCCCTCCACTTT.

V gene TRBV10-3 combines with J gene TRBJ2-7, with 9 bases aligning to TRBD1. Trimming took 4 bases from V and 2 from J; bases not matched to a gene: 3. From germline, CDR1 is ENHRY and CDR2 SYGVKD. CDR3 length: 14 residues. The CDR3 here is CAISAGTGPYEQYF. The CDR3 DNA follows: TGTGCCATCAGTGCTGGGACAGGGCCCTACGAGCAGTACTTC.

The rearrangement joins TRBV7-3 to TRBJ2-3, with 7 bases identical to TRBD1. The trim removed 5 bases at V and 2 bases at J, leaving 7 bases unmatched. CDR3 length: 15 amino acids. Germline V CDR1 and CDR2: SGHTA, FQGTGA. The CDR3 sequence: CASSPDRAYTDTQYF. The CDR3 DNA sequence: TGTGCCAGCAGCCCCGACAGGGCCTACACAGATACGCAGTATTTT.

The chain couples TRBV4-1 to TRBJ1-4; perhaps TRBD1 as D (5 bases). The CDR3 contains 15 residues. Trimming stripped 3 bases from V and 8 bases from J, with 16 bases between. CDR1 and CDR2 from the germline V gene are MGHRA and YSYEKL. The CDR3 sequence is CASSHPSGGGEKLFF. The CDR3 DNA reads as TGCGCCAGCAGCCACCCAAGCGGGGGTGGGGAAAAACTGTTTTTT.

The chain couples TRBV7-9 to TRBJ2-1; possibly TRBD2 for D (6 bases). Germline CDR1 is SEHNR and CDR2 is FQNEAQ (reference sequence). CDR3 length equals 14 residues. V was trimmed by 0 bases and J by 8 bases, leaving 11 bases between them. The CDR3 reads CASSLAGRVDEQFF. The CDR3 nucleotides are TGTGCCAGCAGCTTAGCCGGGAGAGTCGATGAGCAGTTCTTC.

V and J are TRBV10-3 and TRBJ1-2; 10 bases agree with TRBD1. The CDR3 extends over 18 amino acids. The germline V gene has CDR1 ENHRY and CDR2 SYGVKD. The J segment lost 6 bases and the V segment lost 5 bases, leaving 18 bases of the junction unmatched. CDR3 sequence: CAISNLKPGQGNWNGYTF. CDR3 bases: TGTGCCATCAGTAATCTCAAGCCGGGACAGGGGAATTGGAATGGCTACACCTTC.

V gene TRBV11-3 combines with J gene TRBJ1-1; TRBD1 matches at 7 bases. Germline V gene data show CDR1 as SGHNT and CDR2 as YENEEA. This CDR3 contains 15 residues. J was trimmed by 3 bases and V by 2 bases; bases with no gene match: 6. CDR3 protein: CASSLRGTAYTEAFF. The CDR3 DNA follows: TGTGCCAGCAGCTTAAGGGGGACAGCTTACACTGAAGCTTTCTTT. Full variable domain (remainder filled in from reference TRBV11-3 and TRBJ1-1): EAGVVQSPRYKIIEKKQPVAFWCNPISGHNTLYWYLQNLGQGPELLIRYENEEAVDDSQLPKDRFSAERLKGVDSTLKIQPAELGDSAVYLCASSLRGTAYTEAFFGQGTRLTVV.

This clone was detected only once. The chain carries TRBV15 and TRBJ2-3, with 7 positions matching TRBD1. Germline lookup yields CDR1 LNHNV and CDR2 YYDKDF (reference sequence). Losses at the gene ends were 1 base for V and 0 bases for J; bases not matched to a gene: 1. The CDR3 spans 15 residues. The CDR3 region is CATSRGDRSTDTQYF. CDR3 coding DNA: TGTGCCACCAGCAGAGGGGACAGAAGCACAGATACGCAGTATTTT.

The chain recombines TRBV9 with TRBJ2-1; 8 bases align to TRBD1. The CDR3 has 15 residues. Trimming cost V 3 bases and J 5 bases; bases outside gene matches: 7. Germline V gene sequence: CDR1 SGDLS, CDR2 YYNGEE. The CDR3 DNA follows: TGTGCCAGCAGCGCTGCTGGACAGGGCCACAATGAGCAGTTCTTC. Protein: CASSAAGQGHNEQFF.

This chain joins TRBV11-2 and TRBJ1-1; D gene unclear. Germline V gene lookup returns CDR1 SGHAT and CDR2 FQNNGV. Trimming pared 0 bases from V and 0 bases from J, leaving 5 bases between. The CDR3 consists of 14 residues. The CDR3 DNA follows: TGTGCCAGCAGCTTAGAACAAATGAACACTGAAGCTTTCTTT. Translating it yields CASSLEQMNTEAFF.

J is TRBJ1-4 and V is TRBV5-1; maybe TRBD1 (6 bases). Trimming removed 4 bases at V and 5 bases at J, with 12 bases between. This CDR3 is built from 14 residues. Germline assignment: CDR1 SGHRS and CDR2 YFSETQ. CDR3 bases: TGCGCCAGCAGCCCGGGACACCGCAATGAAAAACTGTTTTTT. Encoded protein: CASSPGHRNEKLFF.

The genes are TRBV19 and TRBJ1-4, with a tentative D call TRBD1 (5 bases). Trimming removed 0 bases at V and 13 bases at J, with 9 bases between. The CDR3 has 12 residues. Germline-derived CDR1 and CDR2 are LNHDA and SQIVND (reference sequence). The CDR3, as DNA: TGTGCCAGTAGTATAGACAGGGCGTCACTGTTTTTT. Protein sequence: CASSIDRASLFF.